This T cell receptor beta chain was found in a study of response to subunit inactivated influenza vaccine. TCRdb processed the RT-PCR reads anew with MiXCR; each CDR3 protein has one entry. The sample has about 570,000 distinct CDR3 sequences, 12% seen once; the top ten hold roughly a tenth. This clonotype has just a few counts. The CDR3 is 15 amino acids. Germline-derived CDR1 and CDR2 are MNHEY and SMNVEV (reference sequence). V lost 5 bases to trimming and J lost 2 bases; unmatched junction nucleotides: 8. The chain joins TRBV27 to TRBJ1-1; TRBD1 aligns across 7 bases. Sequencing used PBMCs from blood, obtained on the day of vaccination. The sequence derives from a man between 45 and 60 years old who received an inactivated influenza vaccine. The DNA for the CDR3 is TGTGCCAGCAGTCCCTCGAAGGGGGCTAACACTGAAGCTTTCTTT. It translates to CASSPSKGANTEAFF.